A selection of T cell receptor beta chains follows, all from one sample in a study of blood T cells in healthy people across ages. TCRdb called the 5' RACE reads again in MiXCR, with one record for every CDR3 protein. The table has some 1.1 million distinct CDR3 sequences, more than 30% seen once; the top ten hold 10% to 15%. Sequenced material: blood. The receptors stem from a man between 18 and 29 years old in good health. Both conserved end residues are part of each CDR3. A D gene is named only where the DNA matches it firmly. Where a row states a size, it is once, few, many or the class of an expanded clone; other rows omit it.

j_gene	abundance	d_gene	v_gene	CDR3nt	CDR3aa
TRBJ2-3	NA	TRBD1	TRBV5-1	TGCGCCAGCAGCTTGGTACCTGACAGGGGTACAGATACGCAGTATTTT	CASSLVPDRGTDTQYF
TRBJ2-2	NA	TRBD1	TRBV3-1	TGTGCCAGCAGCCCACAGGGGTTTAAGGCCGGGGAGCTGTTTTTT	CASSPQGFKAGELFF
TRBJ2-2	NA	NA	TRBV9	TGTGCCAGCAGCGTAGGAAGCCAGGGGCTCCTTGGTACCGGGGAGCTGTTTTTT	CASSVGSQGLLGTGELFF
TRBJ1-5	NA	NA	TRBV7-2	TGTGCCAGCAGCCTGGGACCGTTCGGGAATCAGCCCCAGCATTTT	CASSLGPFGNQPQHF
TRBJ2-3	few	NA	TRBV30	TGTGCCTGGAGTCCGCCCGGGGATACGCAGTATTTT	CAWSPPGDTQYF
TRBJ1-5	NA	NA	TRBV7-2	TGTGCCAGCAGCTTAGAAGTTGTCCAGACTAGCAATCAGCCCCAGCATTTT	CASSLEVVQTSNQPQHF
TRBJ2-1	few	NA	TRBV9	TGTGCCAGCAGCTTCGGGATTTACAATGAGCAGTTCTTC	CASSFGIYNEQFF
TRBJ2-1	NA	NA	TRBV9	TGTGCCAGCAGTCATGAGGGGGGGGCCCTTAATGAGCAGTTCTTC	CASSHEGGALNEQFF
TRBJ2-5	NA	TRBD2	TRBV6-1	TGTGCCAGCAACTCCGGACTAGCGGGGGAAGAGACCCAGTACTTC	CASNSGLAGEETQYF
TRBJ2-2	NA	NA	TRBV20-1	TGCAGTGCTAGAGATTCCCCGAACACCGGGGAGCTGTTTTTT	CSARDSPNTGELFF
TRBJ1-1	NA	NA	TRBV4-1	TGCGCCAGCAGCGAGATGGGAGGGAACACTGAAGCTTTCTTT	CASSEMGGNTEAFF
TRBJ1-1	NA	NA	TRBV11-1	TGTGCCAACAGCTTAGGAAACACTGAAGCTTTCTTT	CANSLGNTEAFF
TRBJ2-2	NA	NA	TRBV7-7	TGTGCCAGCAGCCCGAAGGGGGTGAACACCGGGGAGCTGTTTTTT	CASSPKGVNTGELFF
TRBJ1-1	NA	NA	TRBV20-1	TGCAGTGCTTCACAGTACACTGAAGCTTTCTTT	CSASQYTEAFF
TRBJ2-5	NA	NA	TRBV6-1	TGTGCCAGCAGTGAAGAGAATCAGTGGATTCAAGAGACCCAGTACTTC	CASSEENQWIQETQYF
TRBJ1-6	few	TRBD1	TRBV4-3	TGCGCCAGCAGCCAAAGGACAGGGCCGGGATCACCCCTCCACTTT	CASSQRTGPGSPLHF